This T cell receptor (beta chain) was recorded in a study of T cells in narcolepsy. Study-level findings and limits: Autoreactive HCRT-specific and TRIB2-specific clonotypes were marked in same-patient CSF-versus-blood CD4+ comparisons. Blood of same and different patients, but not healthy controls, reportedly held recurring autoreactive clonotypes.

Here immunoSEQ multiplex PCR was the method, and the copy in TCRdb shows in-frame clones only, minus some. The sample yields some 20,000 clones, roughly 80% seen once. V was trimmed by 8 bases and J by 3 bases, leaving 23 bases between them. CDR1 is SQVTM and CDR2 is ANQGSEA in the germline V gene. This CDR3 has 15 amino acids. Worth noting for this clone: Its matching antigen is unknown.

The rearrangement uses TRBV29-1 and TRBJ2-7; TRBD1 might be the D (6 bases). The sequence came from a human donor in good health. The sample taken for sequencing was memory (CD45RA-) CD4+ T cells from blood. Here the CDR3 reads CSFFPFPGHNYEQYF. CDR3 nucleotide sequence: TGCAGCTTTTTCCCTTTTCCGGGACATAACTACGAGCAGTACTTC.